This T cell receptor (beta chain) was found in a study of CD8+CD57+ T cells in acquired aplastic anemia. The patients chosen for sequencing had shown expansion of CD8+CD57+ cells (detected by flow cytometry). The CDR3 loop spans 15 amino acids. CDR1 is SNHLY and CDR2 is FYNNEI in the germline V gene. Genomic DNA was employed as the template in profiling TCR beta VDJ and CDR3. TCRdb reprocessed the reads via MiXCR and lists one record per CDR3 protein. The profile shows roughly 250,000 distinct CDR3 sequences, approximately 86% of them singletons. Sequencing input: sorted CD4+, CD8+, or CD8+CD57+ T cells (not recorded which) from PBMCs. This receptor was identified in a human donor with aplastic anemia. This chain uses TRBV2 with TRBJ2-1; 7 nucleotides agree with TRBD2. The J call may be in error: the DNA end matches TRBJ2-7 better. The CDR3 is CASGLTGGSSNEQYF. As DNA, the CDR3 is TGTGCCTCAGGTCTCACGGGCGGGAGTTCCAATGAGCAGTACTTC.